This TCR beta chain comes out of a study of blood T cell repertoires in COVID-19. Study in general: Researchers got acute and convalescent COVID-19 samples from the United States, Italy and Spain. PBMCs, B-cell-depleted T cells, or T cells were the source of the cDNA or gDNA that made up the material.

The assay was immunoSEQ multiplex PCR, and TCRdb's table has in-frame clones only and misses some. The sample has tens of thousands of clones, approximately 79% seen once; the top ten hold 26%. This CDR3 region has 12 residues. V dropped 5 bases and J dropped 6 bases, with 14 bases sitting between them. Germline CDR1 is SQVTM and CDR2 is ANQGSEA. Specimen: peripheral blood. This TCR was sampled from a man aged 55 to 70 with active or convalescent COVID-19. The chain has TRBV29-1 and TRBJ2-7; D uncertain. The CDR3 spells CSVLSDSLEQYF. Written as DNA, the CDR3 is TGCAGCGTTCTCTCAGACTCCCTCGAGCAGTACTTC.